The 30 T cell receptor beta chains in this list originate from one sample, sequenced in a study of T cells in Graves' hyperthyroidism and ophthalmopathy. Regions amplified from RNA transcripts were the TCR beta CDR3 regions. TCR CDR3 underwent first-round RT-PCR with the HTBI primer set. In TCRdb, the multiplex PCR reads were re-called with MiXCR into one record per CDR3 protein. This table holds about 320,000 distinct CDR3 sequences, approximately 16% found once. Sequenced: blood. The receptor source for this set is a man aged 30 to 39 with Graves' hyperthyroidism.

In its sample, this clonotype was seen many times. The rearrangement uses TRBV7-8 and TRBJ2-7; D may be TRBD1 (5 bases). The CDR3 is 15 amino acids. V gave up 0 bases and J gave up 1 base, with 10 bases separating them. Germline lookup yields CDR1 SGHVS and CDR2 FQNEAQ. This chain's CDR3 is CASSLAFRVSYEQYF. DNA of the CDR3: TGTGCCAGCAGCTTAGCGTTCAGGGTTTCCTACGAGCAGTACTTC.

This clonotype was counted at least ten times. CDR3 in amino acids: CASSLIPAGVREQYF. CDR3 sequence (DNA): TGTGCCAGCAGCTTAATCCCAGCGGGAGTAAGAGAGCAGTACTTC. V is TRBV7-3 and J is TRBJ2-5, with 8 bases lining up with TRBD2. V was pared by 1 base and J by 11 bases, with 12 bases of the junction left unmatched. The CDR3 is 15 amino acids. The germline V gene has CDR1 SGHTA and CDR2 FQGTGA.

This clonotype was counted ten times or more. This chain links TRBV4-1 with TRBJ2-7; D is unresolved. V was shortened by 0 bases and J by 4 bases, with 13 bases between the two germline ends. This CDR3 contains 15 residues. Germline V gene lookup returns CDR1 MGHRA and CDR2 YSYEKL. CDR3 nucleotide sequence: TGCGCCAGCAGCCAAGATAGGTCAGCAATTTACGAGCAGTACTTC. Its translation: CASSQDRSAIYEQYF.

This clonotype was detected ten times or more. The chain combines TRBV28 with TRBJ2-7; D is perhaps TRBD2 (5 bases). Germline V CDR1 and CDR2: MDHEN, SYDVKM. V was trimmed by 4 bases and J by 5 bases, leaving 9 bases between them. The CDR3 length is 12 residues. CDR3 DNA sequence: TGTGCCAGCAGTTCAACTAGTCACGAGCAGTACTTC. This codes for CASSSTSHEQYF.

This clonotype was recorded at least ten times. The chain links TRBV11-2 to TRBJ2-1, with a tentative D call TRBD1 (5 bases). CDR3 length: 14 residues. From germline, CDR1 is SGHAT and CDR2 FQNNGV. V was trimmed by 5 bases and J by 6 bases, leaving 14 bases between them. CDR3 protein: CASSQFKGVNEQFF. CDR3 coding DNA: TGTGCCAGCAGCCAATTTAAAGGGGTCAATGAGCAGTTCTTC.

This clonotype was detected a few times. The V call is TRBV9, the J call TRBJ2-5; possibly TRBD2 for D (5 bases). Germline CDR1 SGDLS, CDR2 YYNGEE. Trimming pared 3 bases from V and 5 bases from J, leaving 17 bases between. This CDR3 has 15 amino acids. This CDR3 is CASSARAEPSETQYF. The CDR3 DNA reads as TGTGCCAGCAGCGCCCGAGCGGAACCTTCGGAGACCCAGTACTTC. Drawing the rest from reference TRBV9 and TRBJ2-5, the complete variable domain is DSGVTQTPKHLITATGQRVTLRCSPRSGDLSVYWYQQSLDQGLQFLIQYYNGEERAKGNILERFSAQQFPDLHSELNLSSLELGDSALYFCASSARAEPSETQYFGPGTRLLVL.

This rearrangement joins TRBV6-5 to TRBJ2-5; possibly TRBD2 for D (6 bases). CDR3 size: 16 residues. Germline V lookup: CDR1 MNHEY, CDR2 SVGAGI. Trimming pared 0 bases from V and 4 bases from J, leaving 15 bases between. The CDR3 DNA reads TGTGCCAGCAGTTACTCTTTCGCCAGCGGGTTAGAGACCCAGTACTTC. Translation gives CASSYSFASGLETQYF.

The chain links TRBV25-1 to TRBJ1-2; possible D gene TRBD1, 5 bases. The CDR3 runs to 14 residues. The V and J ends lost 9 bases and 7 bases respectively, with 21 bases between them. From germline, CDR1 is MGHDK and CDR2 SYGVNS. This CDR3 is CASSPSGHLPGYTF. CDR3 DNA: TGTGCCAGTTCTCCATCGGGGCATCTCCCTGGCTACACCTTC.

The V call is TRBV18, the J call TRBJ1-5; D possibly corresponds to TRBD1 (5 bases). V was trimmed by 3 bases and J by 7 bases, leaving 16 bases between them. This CDR3 contains 15 residues. CDR1 and CDR2 from the germline V gene are KGHSH and LQKENI. CDR3 coding DNA: TGTGCCAGCTCACCTTTCGGGGGAAGAGACCAGCCCCAGCATTTT. It yields the protein CASSPFGGRDQPQHF.

This clonotype has more than one count but fewer than ten. At one end, the junction sequence differs from germline, possibly due to a read error. The V call is TRBV30, the J call TRBJ2-5, with D possibly TRBD1 on 5 matching bases. The germline CDR1 and CDR2 sequences are GTSNPN and SVGIG (reference sequence). The CDR3 sequence is 15 residues long. The CDR3 here is CASSQDQGSEETQYF. CDR3 sequence (DNA): TGCGCCAGCAGCCAAGATCAGGGTTCCGAAGAGACCCAGTACTTC.

This clonotype was counted only a few times. Given a much more abundant clone one base away, this may be a read error. The rearrangement links TRBV7-3 to TRBJ2-5; 8 positions match TRBD2. The germline CDR1 and CDR2 sequences are SGHTA and FQGTGA. The CDR3 runs to 13 residues. This CDR3 reads CASSRAGVETQHF. CDR3 in DNA: TGTGCCAGCAGTAGAGCGGGAGTCGAGACCCAGCACTTC.

The chain is built from TRBV24-1 and TRBJ2-5; tentative D call: TRBD1 (5 bases). Per the germline V gene, CDR1 is KGHDR and CDR2 is SFDVKD. This CDR3 is built from 15 residues. Trimming took off 1 base at V and 4 bases at J, with 12 bases between the two ends. In DNA, the CDR3 is TGTGCCACCAGTGATTTACGGCAGGGATTAGAGACCCAGTACTTC. Amino acids: CATSDLRQGLETQYF.

This clonotype has just a few counts. The V call is TRBV4-1, the J call TRBJ2-2; 8 nucleotides match TRBD1. The CDR3 contains 15 residues. V trimming: 1 base; J trimming: 8 bases; junction bases outside the gene matches: 6. Germline CDR1 reads MGHRA; CDR2 reads YSYEKL. In DNA form, the CDR3 reads TGCGCCAGCAGCCAAGGACAGGGGCTGGTGGGGGAGCTGTTTTTT. Its protein is CASSQGQGLVGELFF.

This clonotype showed up just a few times. A much larger clone lies one base from this, so it may be a read error. V usage is TRBV6-1 and J usage is TRBJ2-5, with TRBD2 matching over 7 bases. Germline CDR1 MNHNS, CDR2 SASEGT. The length of the CDR3 is 15 residues. The CDR3, as DNA: TGTGCCAGCAGTGGCCCGGAATGGGGGGGGGAGACCCAGCACTTC. Encoded protein: CASSGPEWGGETQHF.

The V call is TRBV5-4, the J call TRBJ2-1; D is unresolved. The CDR3 is 17 amino acids. Germline-derived CDR1 and CDR2 are SGHNT and YYREEE (reference sequence). V was trimmed by 0 bases and J by 3 bases, leaving 16 bases between them. The CDR3 DNA sequence: TGTGCCAGCAGCTTGGGGCCCCGTGCCAGTTACTACAATGAGCAGTTCTTC. Translation: CASSLGPRASYYNEQFF.

This clonotype has at least ten counts. V usage is TRBV6-1 and J usage is TRBJ1-1; D possibly corresponds to TRBD1 (6 bases). The V gene lost 3 bases and the J gene lost 0 bases, with 11 bases spanning the gap. Germline CDR1 MNHNS, CDR2 SASEGT. The CDR3 loop spans 15 amino acids. The CDR3 sequence: CASSEGGQLNTEAFF. As DNA, the CDR3 is TGTGCCAGCAGTGAGGGGGGGCAGTTGAACACTGAAGCTTTCTTT.

The sample holds one count of this clonotype. V and J are TRBV3-1 and TRBJ2-7; either TRBD1 or TRBD2 may fit D (5 bases each). Germline assignment: CDR1 LGHDT and CDR2 YNNKEL (reference sequence). This CDR3 spans 15 amino acids. The V gene lost 0 bases and the J gene lost 5 bases, with 14 bases spanning the gap. The CDR3, as DNA: TGTGCCAGCAGCCAAGATGGGGACCGCCGGGACGAGCAGTACTTC. Protein sequence: CASSQDGDRRDEQYF.

Turning to this clonotype: A much bigger clone sits one base away, suggesting this may be a read error. The rearrangement joins TRBV28 to TRBJ1-5, with D perhaps TRBD1 (5 bases). V was trimmed by 3 bases and J by 5 bases, leaving 11 bases between them. The CDR3 has 14 residues. Germline V gives CDR1 MDHEN, CDR2 SYDVKM. The CDR3 spells CASSFTGDDQPQHF. The CDR3 region has the DNA TGTGCCAGCAGTTTTACCGGGGACGATCAGCCCCAGCATTTT.

This clonotype was detected ten times or more. The chain employs TRBV18 and TRBJ2-7; no reliable D call. Trimming cost V 4 bases and J 7 bases, with 8 bases left between them. This CDR3 spans 11 amino acids. In germline, CDR1 is KGHSH, CDR2 LQKENI. CDR3 coding DNA: TGTGCCAGCTCACAAGAAGAAGAGCAGTACTTC. Translating gives CASSQEEEQYF.

In this sample, this clonotype turned up many times. This chain links TRBV7-3 with TRBJ2-2; 11 bases map to TRBD2. Germline CDR1 reads SGHTA; CDR2 reads FQGTGA. The length of the CDR3 is 16 residues. Unmatched junction bases numbered 8, after V lost 5 bases and J lost 6 bases. The chain's CDR3 is CASSLGLAGAAGELFF. CDR3 sequence (DNA): TGTGCCAGCAGCCTCGGACTAGCGGGCGCGGCCGGGGAGCTGTTTTTT.

This clonotype was found many times. V and J are TRBV12-3 or TRBV12-4 and TRBJ1-2; D gene unclear. The CDR3 is made up of 13 amino acids. V was cut by 3 bases and J by 4 bases, with 9 bases left in between. CDR3 nucleotide sequence: TGTGCCAGCAGTTTGGAGTATGCCTATGGCTACACCTTC. Residues: CASSLEYAYGYTF.

The rearrangement links TRBV11-3 to TRBJ2-7, with no clear D. Trimming removed 5 bases at V and 0 bases at J, with 20 bases between. This CDR3 has 17 amino acids. The germline V gene has CDR1 SGHNT and CDR2 YENEEA. DNA of the CDR3: TGTGCCAGCAGCCCAGGCGGCGTGGGTCGGAGCTCCTACGAGCAGTACTTC. Amino acids: CASSPGGVGRSSYEQYF.

V is TRBV14 and J is TRBJ2-1; D call uncertain. CDR3 length: 13 amino acids. Germline CDR1 SGHDN, CDR2 FVKESK. The ends were cut back, 1 base at V and 7 bases at J, with 8 bases in the middle. CDR3 in DNA: TGTGCCAGCAGCCAAGGGGTATGGAATGAGCAGTTCTTC. Translation: CASSQGVWNEQFF.

In this sample, this clonotype turned up many times. The CDR3 reads CASSLRIQLSGELFF. CDR3 nucleotide sequence: TGTGCCAGCAGTTTAAGGATTCAGTTATCCGGGGAGCTGTTTTTT. The gene calls are TRBV2 and TRBJ2-2; no firm D call. V lost 5 bases to trimming and J lost 6 bases, with 16 bases between them. This CDR3 contains 15 residues. Germline CDR1 reads SNHLY; CDR2 reads FYNNEI.

The table lists this clonotype with many counts. J is TRBJ2-3 and V is TRBV5-5, with D perhaps TRBD1 or TRBD2 (6 bases each). Trimming took off 2 bases at V and 7 bases at J, with 17 bases between the two ends. From germline, CDR1 is SGHKS and CDR2 YYEKEE (reference sequence). The CDR3 loop spans 15 amino acids. The CDR3 sequence is CASSFYRGRPYTQYF. The CDR3 DNA is TGTGCCAGCAGCTTTTATAGGGGGAGGCCTTATACGCAGTATTTT.

This clonotype occurred many times. The chain recombines TRBV15 with TRBJ1-5, with TRBD1 as a possible D gene (6 bases). The length of the CDR3 is 16 residues. Germline assignment: CDR1 LNHNV and CDR2 YYDKDF (reference sequence). V gave up 5 bases and J gave up 1 base, with 15 bases separating them. CDR3 nucleotide sequence: TGTGCCACCAGCGGGAGGGGCAGGGGAAGCAATCAGCCCCAGCATTTT. This codes for CATSGRGRGSNQPQHF. Full variable domain (outside the CDR3, taken from reference TRBV15 and TRBJ1-5): DAMVIQNPRYQVTQFGKPVTLSCSQTLNHNVMYWYQQKSSQAPKLLFHYYDKDFNNEADTPDNFQSRRPNTSFCFLDIRSPGLGDTAMYLCATSGRGRGSNQPQHFGDGTRLSIL.

This sequence joins TRBV27 and TRBJ1-1; weak D call: TRBD1 (5 bases). Germline CDR1 MNHEY, CDR2 SMNVEV (reference sequence). The CDR3 is 13 amino acids. Trimming left V 5 bases short and J 13 bases short, with 20 bases between. In nucleotides, the CDR3 is TGTGCCAGCAGTCCAGGGACGGGAGATAAGGATTTCTTT. Amino acid sequence: CASSPGTGDKDFF.

The chain is built from TRBV7-6 and TRBJ2-1; TRBD2 agrees at 9 bases. This CDR3 region has 17 residues. Germline assignment: CDR1 SGHVS and CDR2 FNYEAQ. The V and J ends lost 0 bases and 5 bases, in that order; junction bases with no gene match: 8. The CDR3 is CASSLALPTSGDNEQFF. CDR3 bases: TGTGCCAGCAGCTTAGCGCTCCCGACTAGCGGAGACAATGAGCAGTTCTTC.

The V gene is TRBV10-1, the J gene TRBJ2-1; weak D call: TRBD2 (6 bases). Looked up from germline, CDR1 is WNHNN and CDR2 is SYGVQD (reference sequence). The V end was cut by 9 bases, the J end by 6 bases, with 12 bases between. The CDR3 extends over 12 amino acids. The CDR3 bases are TGCGCCAGAGGGCAGGGAGGCAATGAGCAGTTCTTC. Translated, it gives CARGQGGNEQFF.

The table lists this clonotype with many counts. The chain has TRBV6-2 or TRBV6-3 and TRBJ1-1; TRBD1 might be the D (6 bases). The CDR3 runs 13 residues. Trimming pared 5 bases from V and 5 bases from J, leaving 12 bases between. Germline V gives CDR1 MNHEY, CDR2 SVGEGT. CDR3: CASSPHQGTEAFF. The CDR3 DNA reads as TGTGCCAGCAGTCCTCATCAGGGGACTGAAGCTTTCTTT.